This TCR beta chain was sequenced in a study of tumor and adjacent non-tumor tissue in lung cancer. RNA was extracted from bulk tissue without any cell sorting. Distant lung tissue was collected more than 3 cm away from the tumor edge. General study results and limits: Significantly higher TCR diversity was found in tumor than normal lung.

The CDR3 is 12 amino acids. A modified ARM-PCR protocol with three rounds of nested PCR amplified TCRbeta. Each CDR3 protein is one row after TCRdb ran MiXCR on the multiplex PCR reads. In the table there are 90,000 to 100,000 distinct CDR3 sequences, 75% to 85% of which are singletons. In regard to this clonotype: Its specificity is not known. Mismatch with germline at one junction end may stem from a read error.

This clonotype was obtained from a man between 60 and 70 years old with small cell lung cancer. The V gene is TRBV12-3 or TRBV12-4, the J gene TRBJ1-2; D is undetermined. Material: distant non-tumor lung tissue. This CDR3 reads CASSWGGCGYIF. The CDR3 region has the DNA TGTGCCAGCAGTTGGGGAGGCTGTGGCTACATCTTC.